The clone carrying this T cell receptor (beta chain) appeared once. The data were obtained in a study of blood T cell repertoires in COVID-19. In the study overall: Samples of COVID-19 (acute and convalescent) were obtained from the United States, Italy and Spain. Sources were T cells, B-cell-depleted T cells, or PBMCs; the material itself was cDNA or gDNA.

Participants were placed into cohorts based on the clinical history they reported. Authors' methods: Estimation of nucleated cell counts was performed using reference gene primer amplification. The table came from immunoSEQ multiplex PCR; TCRdb's copy has only in-frame clones and leaves some out. The DNA was the basis for D and trimming; V, J and clone size are from that table. The top ten hold approximately 11% of the sample, which has more than 200,000 clones, roughly 87% seen once. V shed 6 bases, J shed 9 bases, and the junction held 5 bases outside the gene matches. This CDR3 is 13 amino acids long. The germline gives CDR1 GTSNPN, CDR2 SVGIG (reference sequence).

The sequence was collected from a man aged 25-45 years who had recovered from COVID-19. The chain combines TRBV30 with TRBJ2-1, with 13 bases lining up with TRBD2. The sequenced sample was PBMCs or T cells enriched from blood (not recorded which). CDR3 sequence: CACTSGGAGEQFF. The CDR3 DNA is TGTGCCTGCACTAGCGGGGGGGCCGGTGAGCAGTTCTTC. Looking up the rest from reference TRBV30 and TRBJ2-1 gives the full variable domain: SQTIHQWPATLVQPVGSPLSLECTVEGTSNPNLYWYRQAAGRGLQLLFYSVGIGQISSEVPQNLSASRPQDRQFILSSKKLLLSDSGFYLCACTSGGAGEQFFGPGTRLTVL.